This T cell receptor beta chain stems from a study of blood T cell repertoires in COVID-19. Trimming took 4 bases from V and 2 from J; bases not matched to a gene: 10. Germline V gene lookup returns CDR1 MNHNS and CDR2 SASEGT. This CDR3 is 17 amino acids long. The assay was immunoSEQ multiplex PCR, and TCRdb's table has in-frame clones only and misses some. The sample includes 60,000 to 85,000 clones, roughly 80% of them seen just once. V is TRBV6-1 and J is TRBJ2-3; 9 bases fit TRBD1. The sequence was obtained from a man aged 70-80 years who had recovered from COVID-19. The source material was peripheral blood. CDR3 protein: CASSGPRTGVLTDTQYF. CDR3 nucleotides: TGTGCCAGCAGTGGCCCCCGGACAGGGGTACTCACAGATACGCAGTATTTT.